Below, one TCR beta chain is given with its context. This entry belongs to a study of blood T cells in healthy people across ages. Trimming left V 3 bases short and J 12 bases short, with 9 bases between. Germline V gene data show CDR1 as DFQATT and CDR2 as SNEGSKA (reference sequence). CDR3 length: 10 residues. A second PCR, run for roughly 7 to 11 cycles, used a sample-barcoded 5' primer plus a J-beta primer mix. TCRdb fed the 5' RACE reads into MiXCR, producing one record per CDR3 protein. The sample has almost 1 million distinct CDR3 sequences, roughly 51% seen once. This clonotype originated in an older woman in good health. V is TRBV20-1 and J is TRBJ2-1; D is unclear. Sequencing was carried out using blood. The CDR3, as DNA: TGCAGTGCTAGTATCCAGCGGCAGTTCTTC. Amino acid sequence: CSASIQRQFF.